This T cell receptor beta chain was captured by sequencing in a study of patients and donors after allogeneic stem cell transplantation. TCRdb itself ran the RT-PCR reads through MiXCR, one entry per CDR3 protein. The sample includes about 70,000 distinct CDR3 sequences, about 25% of them seen just once. The CDR3 is made up of 11 amino acids. The germline V gene encodes CDR1 KGHSH and CDR2 LQKENI. The V and J ends lost 1 base and 7 bases respectively, with 5 bases between them. Only a few counts were recorded for this clonotype. V gene TRBV18 combines with J gene TRBJ2-7; D remains unclear. The receptor was derived from a human donor who was either an allogeneic HSCT recipient or a stem cell or donor lymphocyte infusion donor (not recorded which). It is not recorded whose cells these are; they may come from a transplant donor. The sequenced sample consisted of blood, either unsorted or a sorted T cell fraction (not recorded which). CDR3 nucleotides: TGTGCCAGCTCACCACATGAAGAGCAGTACTTC. This translates into CASSPHEEQYF. Based on the CDR3 plus reference TRBV18 and TRBJ2-7, the full variable domain is NAGVMQNPRHLVRRRGQEARLRCSPMKGHSHVYWYRQLPEEGLKFMVYLQKENIIDESGMPKERFSAEFPKEGPSILRIQQVVRGDSAAYFCASSPHEEQYFGPGTRLTVT.